This TCR beta chain is drawn from a study of siplizumab effects on memory and regulatory T cells. The data were produced by immunoSEQ multiplex PCR, yet TCRdb's version contains in-frame clones alone and is incomplete. The sample lists 90,000 to 120,000 clones; around 90% were seen once. There are 16 residues in the CDR3. Unmatched junction bases numbered 9, after V lost 7 bases and J lost 3 bases. CDR1 MDHEN and CDR2 SYDVKM come from the germline V gene. This TCR derives from a human donor in good health. Some clones in this sample may be carry-over from other donors' samples. The J gene is TRBJ2-2, the V gene TRBV28; TRBD1 matches at 9 bases. Sample: CD4+ T cells sorted from blood. The DNA for the CDR3 is TGTGCCAGCACCTCAAGTCGGACAGGGGACACCGGGGAGCTGTTTTTT. Translated, it gives CASTSSRTGDTGELFF.